Below are 30 T cell receptor beta chains sequenced from a single sample in a study of cytomegalovirus exposure and HLA in healthy donors. Repertoires were generated with immunoSEQ multiplex PCR, while TCRdb's copy carries only in-frame clones and drops some. The table records over 250,000 clones, roughly 87% of them present only once. Sequences were obtained from PBMCs. The source of these receptors is a woman aged 25 to 39 in good health and CMV-seropositive.

This chain connects TRBV4-3 to TRBJ2-7, with 10 bases fitting TRBD1. Germline loops: CDR1 LGHNA, CDR2 YSLEER. Germline trimming cut 4 bases from V and 1 base from J; bases unmatched to any gene: 10. The CDR3 covers 17 residues. CDR3 amino acids: CASSLKAQDRGSYEQYF. The DNA of the CDR3 is TGCGCCAGCAGCCTCAAAGCCCAGGACAGGGGGTCCTACGAGCAGTACTTC.

Details on this clone: Other nucleotide sequences in the sample specify the same CDR3. The CDR3 nucleotides read TGTGCCAGCAGCGTCGGGGACAATGAGCAGTTCTTC. Encoded protein: CASSVGDNEQFF. The gene calls are TRBV9 and TRBJ2-1; tentatively, D is TRBD2 (5 bases). Germline assignment: CDR1 SGDLS and CDR2 YYNGEE. The CDR3 is made up of 12 amino acids. V lost 2 bases and J lost 5, with 5 bases in between.

This clone was counted a single time. The chain carries TRBV19 and TRBJ2-6; D uncertain. From germline, CDR1 is LNHDA and CDR2 SQIVND (reference sequence). V gave up 3 bases and J gave up 3 bases, with 3 bases separating them. The CDR3 has 13 residues. The CDR3 sequence: CASSIGGANVLTF. CDR3 nucleotide sequence: TGTGCCAGTAGTATTGGTGGGGCCAACGTCCTGACTTTC. Filled out from reference TRBV19 and TRBJ2-6, the complete variable domain reads DGGITQSPKYLFRKEGQNVTLSCEQNLNHDAMYWYRQDPGQGLRLIYYSQIVNDFQKGDIAEGYSVSREKKESFPLTVTSAQKNPTAFYLCASSIGGANVLTFGAGSRLTVL.

The CDR3 protein is CASSYAGVMNTEAFF. The CDR3 DNA sequence: TGTGCCAGCAGTTATGCCGGGGTCATGAACACTGAAGCTTTCTTT. The rearrangement links TRBV6-5 to TRBJ1-1, with D hard to call. V was pared by 3 bases and J by 0 bases, with 11 bases between. The CDR3 contains 15 residues. CDR1 is MNHEY, CDR2 SVGAGI, per germline.

The V gene is TRBV9, the J gene TRBJ2-2; D might be TRBD1 (6 bases). The V gene's germline CDR1 is SGDLS and CDR2 YYNGEE. The CDR3 runs 15 residues. With 6 bases removed from V and 4 bases from J, the gap between germline ends came to 16 bases. The CDR3 here is CASKDGTTPTGELFF. The CDR3 region has the DNA TGTGCCAGCAAGGACGGGACAACGCCCACCGGGGAGCTGTTTTTT.

V gene TRBV5-1 combines with J gene TRBJ2-2; D possibly corresponds to TRBD1 (6 bases). The CDR3 covers 16 residues. Germline V CDR1 and CDR2: SGHRS, YFSETQ. V gave up 4 bases and J gave up 5 bases, with 18 bases separating them. The CDR3 spells CASSPRDKGITGELFF. In DNA, the CDR3 is TGCGCCAGCAGCCCCCGGGACAAGGGGATTACCGGGGAGCTGTTTTTT. The variable domain in full, with the rest retrieved from reference TRBV5-1 and TRBJ2-2, is KAGVTQTPRYLIKTRGQQVTLSCSPISGHRSVSWYQQTPGQGLQFLFEYFSETQRNKGNFPGRFSGRQFSNSRSEMNVSTLELGDSALYLCASSPRDKGITGELFFGEGSRLTVL.

V and J are TRBV25-1 and TRBJ2-2; D might be TRBD1 (6 bases). The CDR3 is 16 residues long. The germline V gene encodes CDR1 MGHDK and CDR2 SYGVNS. The ends were cut back, 5 bases at V and 2 bases at J, with 15 bases in the middle. The CDR3 DNA reads as TGTGCCAGCAGTCCATCGGCACAGGGAAACACCGGGGAGCTGTTTTTT. This translates into CASSPSAQGNTGELFF.

The gene calls are TRBV2 and TRBJ2-7; 10 bases are a match to TRBD2. The CDR3 length is 16 residues. Germline CDR1 is SNHLY and CDR2 is FYNNEI. Germline trimming cut 7 bases from V and 5 bases from J; bases unmatched to any gene: 14. The CDR3 bases are TGTGCCAGCATCGGCCCCTCTAGCGGGAGAGTTCACGAGCAGTACTTC. Its translation: CASIGPSSGRVHEQYF.

The gene calls are TRBV4-2 and TRBJ2-1, with 8 bases lining up with TRBD2. The germline V gene encodes CDR1 LGHNA and CDR2 YNFKEQ. V gave up 0 bases and J gave up 7 bases; unmatched junction bases: 5. There are 15 residues in the CDR3. The CDR3 reads CASSQDRLAINEQFF. The CDR3 bases are TGTGCCAGCAGCCAAGATCGACTAGCGATAAATGAGCAGTTCTTC.

This clone was found a few times. This chain uses TRBV27 with TRBJ2-1, with a weak D call TRBD2 (6 bases). The germline V and J ends were trimmed by 5 bases and 0 bases, with 14 bases remaining between them. This CDR3 is built from 16 residues. The germline gives CDR1 MNHEY, CDR2 SMNVEV (reference sequence). The CDR3 region is CASSNLFGSSYNEQFF. CDR3 DNA sequence: TGTGCCAGCAGTAACCTCTTCGGGAGCTCCTACAATGAGCAGTTCTTC.

The chain's CDR3 is CATRPQVDQPQHF. In DNA form, the CDR3 reads TGTGCCACCAGGCCACAGGTTGATCAGCCCCAGCATTTT. J is TRBJ1-5 and V is TRBV15; D perhaps matches TRBD1 (5 bases). Trimming took off 6 bases at V and 5 bases at J, with 11 bases between the two ends. Germline loops: CDR1 LNHNV, CDR2 YYDKDF (reference sequence). This CDR3 region has 13 residues.

A remark on this clone: The identical CDR3 is also encoded by other nucleotide sequences in the sample. The chain uses TRBV28 and TRBJ1-1; tentatively, D is TRBD1 (5 bases). Looked up from germline, CDR1 is MDHEN and CDR2 is SYDVKM. This CDR3 spans 13 amino acids. Trimming left V 6 bases short and J 3 bases short, with 11 bases between. In DNA, the CDR3 is TGTGCCAGCAGACCCACAGGTCACACTGAAGCTTTCTTT. It yields the protein CASRPTGHTEAFF.

This sequence joins TRBV7-9 and TRBJ2-1; D is perhaps TRBD2 (5 bases). Germline V gene data show CDR1 as SEHNR and CDR2 as FQNEAQ (reference sequence). The CDR3 is made up of 15 amino acids. The ends were cut back, 0 bases at V and 5 bases at J, with 11 bases in the middle. Written as DNA, the CDR3 is TGTGCCAGCAGCTTAGCACAGAGGAGGCACAATGAGCAGTTCTTC. Translating gives CASSLAQRRHNEQFF. The whole variable domain, remainder taken from reference TRBV7-9 and TRBJ2-1, is DTGVSQNPRHKITKRGQNVTFRCDPISEHNRLYWYRQTLGQGPEFLTYFQNEAQLEKSRLLSDRFSAERPKGSFSTLEIQRTEQGDSAMYLCASSLAQRRHNEQFFGPGTRLTVL.

The gene calls are TRBV2 and TRBJ1-3, with 7 bases lining up with TRBD1. This CDR3 is 14 amino acids long. After removal of 8 bases from V and 4 bases from J, the junction contained 8 bases not matched to a gene. CDR1 and CDR2 (germline): SNHLY, FYNNEI. CDR3 residues: CASRQGPVGNTIYF. The CDR3 nucleotides are TGTGCCAGCCGACAGGGACCGGTCGGAAACACCATATATTTT.

This sequence joins TRBV12-5 and TRBJ2-3; TRBD1 aligns across 7 bases. V shed 1 base and J 0 bases; nucleotides not matched to a gene: 4. Germline CDR1 reads LGHNT; CDR2 reads FRNRAP. CDR3 length: 16 amino acids. This chain's CDR3 is CASGLGSQGSTDTQYF. CDR3 DNA: TGTGCTAGTGGTTTGGGGTCACAGGGGAGCACAGATACGCAGTATTTT.

The chain carries TRBV5-4 and TRBJ2-7; no clear D gene. The CDR3 has 14 amino acids. CDR1 and CDR2 (germline): SGHNT, YYREEE (reference sequence). Trimming stripped 1 base from V and 0 bases from J, with 8 bases between. The CDR3 nucleotides are TGTGCCAGCAGCTTGAAGGGCAGCTCCTACGAGCAGTACTTC. This translates into CASSLKGSSYEQYF.

The rearrangement uses TRBV19 and TRBJ2-6; tentative D call: TRBD2 (5 bases). The CDR3 loop spans 16 amino acids. CDR1 and CDR2 from the germline V gene are LNHDA and SQIVND (reference sequence). V dropped 7 bases and J dropped 0 bases, with 13 bases sitting between them. The CDR3 coding sequence is TGTGCCAGTAATCTGAGGGATATCTCTGGGGCCAACGTCCTGACTTTC. Translated: CASNLRDISGANVLTF.

This sequence joins TRBV27 and TRBJ2-1; 13 bases line up with TRBD2. CDR3 length: 15 amino acids. Unmatched junction bases numbered 2, after V lost 2 bases and J lost 7 bases. CDR1 MNHEY and CDR2 SMNVEV come from the germline V gene (reference sequence). The CDR3 DNA sequence: TGTGCCAGCAGTTTAACTAGCGGGAGGGTGAATGAGCAGTTCTTC. It specifies CASSLTSGRVNEQFF.

The chain carries TRBV5-6 and TRBJ2-7, with 8 bases aligning to TRBD1. CDR1 and CDR2 from the germline V gene are SGHDT and YYEEEE. V shed 3 bases and J 4 bases; nucleotides not matched to a gene: 9. The CDR3 runs 15 residues. The CDR3 loop is CASSYDRGGQYEQYF. DNA for the CDR3: TGTGCCAGCAGCTACGACAGGGGCGGGCAATACGAGCAGTACTTC. Using reference TRBV5-6 and TRBJ2-7 for the parts outside the CDR3, the full variable domain is DAGVTQSPTHLIKTRGQQVTLRCSPKSGHDTVSWYQQALGQGPQFIFQYYEEEERQRGNFPDRFSGHQFPNYSSELNVNALLLGDSALYLCASSYDRGGQYEQYFGPGTRLTVT.

The gene calls are TRBV5-1 and TRBJ1-1, with a weak D call TRBD1 (6 bases). The CDR3 consists of 13 residues. CDR1 is SGHRS and CDR2 is YFSETQ in the germline V gene. Trimming pared 9 bases from V and 0 bases from J, leaving 12 bases between. Here the CDR3 DNA reads TGCGCCAAGTGGGGACATCTGAACACTGAAGCTTTCTTT. Encoded protein: CAKWGHLNTEAFF.

The chain links TRBV7-9 to TRBJ1-5, with D maybe TRBD1 (5 bases). Trimming cost V 3 bases and J 2 bases, with 11 bases left between them. Germline V gene lookup returns CDR1 SEHNR and CDR2 FQNEAQ (reference sequence). The CDR3 is 15 residues long. In DNA form, the CDR3 reads TGTGCCAGCAGCTTGGGGCAGGCCCGCAATCAGCCCCAGCATTTT. Protein: CASSLGQARNQPQHF.

In nucleotides, the CDR3 is TGTGCCAGCAGCCCACTAACCCGCCCCTATGGCTACACCTTC. Amino acids: CASSPLTRPYGYTF. The chain has TRBV7-2 and TRBJ1-2, with D unresolved. The V gene lost 5 bases and the J gene lost 4 bases, with 14 bases spanning the gap. Germline assignment: CDR1 SGHTA and CDR2 FQGNSA. The length of the CDR3 is 14 residues.

This clone was detected once. This sequence joins TRBV15 and TRBJ1-2, with 8 bases aligning to TRBD1. J lost 0 bases, V lost 1 base, and 10 bases had no gene match. The CDR3 extends over 18 amino acids. The germline CDR1 and CDR2 sequences are LNHNV and YYDKDF (reference sequence). The CDR3 loop reads CATSRATGGGSPNYGYTF. Here the CDR3 DNA reads TGTGCCACCAGCAGAGCTACAGGGGGTGGAAGTCCTAACTATGGCTACACCTTC.

The rearrangement links TRBV9 to TRBJ1-2, with D perhaps matching TRBD1 (5 bases). The germline CDR1 and CDR2 sequences are SGDLS and YYNGEE. Trimming stripped 4 bases from V and 0 bases from J, with 13 bases between. The CDR3 spans 15 residues. CDR3 coding DNA: TGTGCCAGCAGCTTAGGGACGGCGGCTAACTATGGCTACACCTTC. Its protein is CASSLGTAANYGYTF.

J is TRBJ2-7 and V is TRBV11-2; a possible D gene is TRBD1 (6 bases). Germline loops: CDR1 SGHAT, CDR2 FQNNGV. V was cut by 2 bases and J by 3 bases, with 11 bases left in between. The CDR3 spans 14 residues. The DNA of the CDR3 is TGTGCCAGCAGCTTATTCGAAGGGGGCTACGAGCAGTACTTC. Amino acids: CASSLFEGGYEQYF.

This clone was counted once. V usage is TRBV15 and J usage is TRBJ2-3, with a weak D call TRBD2 (5 bases). Trimming stripped 0 bases from V and 4 bases from J, with 8 bases between. The CDR3 loop spans 14 amino acids. Germline-derived CDR1 and CDR2 are LNHNV and YYDKDF (reference sequence). CDR3 DNA: TGTGCCACCAGCAGAGACAGAGGGTCAGATACGCAGTATTTT. Protein product: CATSRDRGSDTQYF.

This chain joins TRBV27 and TRBJ1-1; D gene ambiguous. This CDR3 is built from 13 residues. The ends were cut back, 5 bases at V and 5 bases at J, with 12 bases in the middle. Germline CDR1 MNHEY, CDR2 SMNVEV (reference sequence). The CDR3 bases are TGTGCCAGCAGTCGGAATGAAGTGACTGAAGCTTTCTTT. It yields the protein CASSRNEVTEAFF.

The chain couples TRBV29-1 to TRBJ2-5, with D tentatively TRBD1 or TRBD2 (6 bases each). Germline lookup yields CDR1 SQVTM and CDR2 ANQGSEA. The CDR3 runs to 10 residues. V lost 7 bases and J lost 5, with 8 bases in between. In DNA form, the CDR3 reads TGCAGCGGGAGGGGGGAGACCCAGTACTTC. Translating gives CSGRGETQYF.

This chain connects TRBV18 to TRBJ1-2; 7 bases are a match to TRBD1. V lost 5 bases and J lost 7; bases outside the gene matches: 25. The V gene's germline CDR1 is KGHSH and CDR2 LQKENI. The length of the CDR3 is 19 residues. The CDR3 DNA sequence: TGTGCCAGCTCATCCCAACCGACAGGGACGGTGATTTCCTATGGTGGCTACACCTTC. Its protein product is CASSSQPTGTVISYGGYTF. The complete variable domain, with remaining parts taken from reference TRBV18 and TRBJ1-2, reads NAGVMQNPRHLVRRRGQEARLRCSPMKGHSHVYWYRQLPEEGLKFMVYLQKENIIDESGMPKERFSAEFPKEGPSILRIQQVVRGDSAAYFCASSSQPTGTVISYGGYTFGSGTRLTVV.

This chain joins TRBV19 and TRBJ2-3; the D is unclear. The CDR3 contains 14 residues. Trimming took 5 bases from V and 4 from J, leaving 13 bases between them. From germline, CDR1 is LNHDA and CDR2 SQIVND (reference sequence). CDR3 sequence: CASSVQRDADTQYF. The CDR3 nucleotides are TGTGCCAGTAGTGTCCAGCGAGACGCAGATACGCAGTATTTT.